This T cell receptor beta chain is from a study of T cells in Graves' hyperthyroidism and ophthalmopathy. Overall study results and limits: Onset of ophthalmopathy came a median approximately 6.9 months after the model predicted it. Blood samples included most of the expanded thyroid clonotypes exceeding 0.001. Ophthalmopathy was distinguished from stable hyperthyroidism by 13 V-J signatures.

V shed 1 base and J 2 bases; nucleotides not matched to a gene: 5. The CDR3 sequence is 14 residues long. Germline assignment: CDR1 DFQATT and CDR2 SNEGSKA (reference sequence). Regions amplified from RNA transcripts were the TCR beta CDR3 regions. HTBI primers drove first-round RT-PCR of the TCR CDR3. Each CDR3 protein gets one entry after TCRdb re-called the multiplex PCR reads with MiXCR. The table has around 540,000 distinct CDR3 sequences, 40% to 55% seen once. Exclusion of a patient resulted from uncontrolled infection, other autoimmune disease, pregnancy or lactation. On this clonotype itself: Its cognate antigen is unknown.

V gene TRBV20-1 combines with J gene TRBJ2-7, with 7 bases matching TRBD1. Sequencing was carried out using peripheral blood or thyroid tissue (not recorded which). This sequence was found in a woman between 18 and 29 years old with Graves' hyperthyroidism. This CDR3 is CSARGSTGPYEQYF. CDR3 bases: TGCAGTGCTAGAGGGTCGACAGGGCCCTACGAGCAGTACTTC.